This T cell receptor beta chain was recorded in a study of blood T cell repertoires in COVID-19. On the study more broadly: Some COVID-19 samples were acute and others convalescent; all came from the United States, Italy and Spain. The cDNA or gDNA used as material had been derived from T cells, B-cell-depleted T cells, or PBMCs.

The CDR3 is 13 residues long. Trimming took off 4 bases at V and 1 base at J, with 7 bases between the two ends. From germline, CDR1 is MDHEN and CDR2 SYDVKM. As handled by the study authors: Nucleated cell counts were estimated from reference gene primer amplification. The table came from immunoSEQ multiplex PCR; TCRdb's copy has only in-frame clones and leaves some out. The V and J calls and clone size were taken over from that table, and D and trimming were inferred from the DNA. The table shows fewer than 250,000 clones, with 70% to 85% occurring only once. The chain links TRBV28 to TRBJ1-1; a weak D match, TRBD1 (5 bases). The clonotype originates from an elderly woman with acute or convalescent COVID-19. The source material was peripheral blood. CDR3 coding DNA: TGTGCCAGCAGTTCTCAGGGGAACACTGAAGCTTTCTTT. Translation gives CASSSQGNTEAFF.